One sample yielded the 5 T cell receptor beta chains listed below, sequenced in a study of metastatic and nonmetastatic thyroid tumors. Prior to thyroid surgery, none of the patients had received any treatment. TCRdb re-called clones from the PCR reads using MiXCR. The data contain fewer than 45,000 clones, less than 25% of them singletons. Material: blood. These receptors were taken from a female donor with papillary thyroid cancer or a benign thyroid nodule (not recorded which). Some clones in this sample may be carry-over from other donors' samples.

This clone has ten or more counts. The V and J genes are TRBV18 and TRBJ1-2, with D unresolved. CDR3 length: 13 residues. CDR1 is KGHSH, CDR2 LQKENI, per germline. The ends were cut back, 1 base at V and 4 bases at J, with 7 bases in the middle. DNA for the CDR3: TGTGCCAGCTCACCACGTTCCTCCTATGGCTACACCTTC. Encoded protein: CASSPRSSYGYTF. Drawing the rest from reference TRBV18 and TRBJ1-2, the complete variable domain is NAGVMQNPRHLVRRRGQEARLRCSPMKGHSHVYWYRQLPEEGLKFMVYLQKENIIDESGMPKERFSAEFPKEGPSILRIQQVVRGDSAAYFCASSPRSSYGYTFGSGTRLTVV.

In this sample, this clone turned up many times. V and J are TRBV20-1 and TRBJ1-2; 8 bases fit TRBD1. J gave up 4 bases and V 6 bases, and 13 bases lay outside the gene matches. The V gene's germline CDR1 is DFQATT and CDR2 SNEGSKA (reference sequence). The CDR3 contains 15 residues. CDR3 bases: TGCAGTGCGCCCCGACAGGGGCCGAGGAGCTATGGCTACACCTTC. Translating gives CSAPRQGPRSYGYTF.

This clone was picked up a small number of times. The rearrangement uses TRBV12-3 or TRBV12-4 and TRBJ1-1; D is unclear. Trimming took off 4 bases at V and 2 bases at J, with 11 bases between the two ends. The CDR3 totals 14 residues. The CDR3 reads CASSYLGSNTEAFF. The DNA of the CDR3 is TGTGCCAGCAGTTACCTGGGGTCCAACACTGAAGCTTTCTTT.

Note on this clone: One junction end does not reproduce the germline sequence, and a read error may be involved. The chain links TRBV6-1 to TRBJ2-1; no firm D call. The CDR3 length is 11 residues. Germline CDR1 is MNHNS and CDR2 is SASEGT. The CDR3, as DNA: TGTGCCACCGCGTACTACCATGAGCAGTTCTTC. Protein: CATAYYHEQFF.

The genes are TRBV25-1 and TRBJ1-2, with D perhaps matching TRBD1 (6 bases). Between the trimmed V and J ends, which lost 2 bases and 14 bases, there was a span of 18 bases. The CDR3 is 13 amino acids. Germline CDR1 and CDR2: MGHDK and SYGVNS. CDR3 loop: CASSEGGALGLTF. DNA for the CDR3: TGTGCCAGCAGTGAAGGGGGGGCGCTTGGCTTGACCTTC.